This T cell receptor beta chain was profiled in a study of CD4 T cell repertoires in COVID-19. Study as a whole: After approximately 10 days of IL-2 expansion, CFSE-low cells were relabeled and restimulated with other coronavirus spikes. Study observations and caveats: Sharing of several most expanded SARS-CoV-2-reactive clonotypes across memory subsets suggested intraclonal diversification. Between roughly 6.5 and 27% of SARS-CoV-2 clonotypes also appeared in SARS-CoV and/or HKU1 spike cultures.

The method was immunoSEQ multiplex PCR; TCRdb's version includes in-frame clones alone and lacks a portion of them. The sample shows 20,000 to 30,000 clones, more than 85% of them seen only once. A note on this clone: No antigen is known for it.

There are 15 residues in the CDR3. Germline CDR1 is SGDLS and CDR2 is YYNGEE. V dropped 4 bases and J dropped 2; count of bases not matched to a gene: 7. The memory T cells were sequenced right after ex vivo isolation, without culture. The sample here was circulating follicular helper CD4+ T cells (cTfh) from blood, taken before the COVID-19 pandemic. The chain uses TRBV9 and TRBJ2-3; TRBD2 aligns across 7 bases. The TCR was taken from a human donor who had COVID-19. In nucleotides, the CDR3 is TGTGCCAGCAGCCTTGCGGGGGTAATCACAGATACGCAGTATTTT. Translating it yields CASSLAGVITDTQYF.